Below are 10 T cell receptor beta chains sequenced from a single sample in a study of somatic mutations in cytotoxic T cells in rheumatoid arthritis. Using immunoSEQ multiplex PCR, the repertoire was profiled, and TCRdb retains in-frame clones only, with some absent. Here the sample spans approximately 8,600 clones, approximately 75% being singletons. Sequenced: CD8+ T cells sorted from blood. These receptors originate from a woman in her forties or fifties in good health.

In DNA form, the CDR3 reads TGTGCCAGCAGTTGGTGGGGGGGACAGGGGGCCTACGAGCAGTACTTC. Amino acids: CASSWWGGQGAYEQYF. The chain has TRBV28 and TRBJ2-7; 11 bases agree with TRBD1. Germline loops: CDR1 MDHEN, CDR2 SYDVKM. The V and J ends lost 4 bases and 2 bases, in that order; junction bases with no gene match: 7. This CDR3 comprises 16 residues.

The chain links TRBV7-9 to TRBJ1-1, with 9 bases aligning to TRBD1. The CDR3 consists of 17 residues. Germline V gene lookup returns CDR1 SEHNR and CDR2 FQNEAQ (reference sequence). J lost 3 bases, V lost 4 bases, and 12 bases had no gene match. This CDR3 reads CASSYVVPGQGYTEAFF. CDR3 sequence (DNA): TGTGCCAGCAGCTACGTCGTCCCGGGACAGGGATACACTGAAGCTTTCTTT.

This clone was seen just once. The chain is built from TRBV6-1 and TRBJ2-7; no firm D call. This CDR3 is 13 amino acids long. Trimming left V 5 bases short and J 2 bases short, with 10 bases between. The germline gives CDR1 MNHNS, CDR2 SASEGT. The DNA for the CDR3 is TGTGCCAGCAGTAGAACAGCTACCTACGAGCAGTACTTC. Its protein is CASSRTATYEQYF.

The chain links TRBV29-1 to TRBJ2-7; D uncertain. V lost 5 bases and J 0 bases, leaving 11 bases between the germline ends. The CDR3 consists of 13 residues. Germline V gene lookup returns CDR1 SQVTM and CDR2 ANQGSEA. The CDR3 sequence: CSVLTGSSYEQYF. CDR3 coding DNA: TGCAGCGTTCTGACTGGTAGCTCCTACGAGCAGTACTTC.

Here the CDR3 DNA reads TGTGCCAGCAGCATTGACAGGATGGCTGGAAACACCATATATTTT. Its translation is CASSIDRMAGNTIYF. V and J are TRBV7-2 and TRBJ1-3; tentative D call: TRBD1 (6 bases). Germline loops: CDR1 SGHTA, CDR2 FQGNSA. The CDR3 extends over 15 amino acids. The ends were cut back, 5 bases at V and 2 bases at J, with 13 bases in the middle.

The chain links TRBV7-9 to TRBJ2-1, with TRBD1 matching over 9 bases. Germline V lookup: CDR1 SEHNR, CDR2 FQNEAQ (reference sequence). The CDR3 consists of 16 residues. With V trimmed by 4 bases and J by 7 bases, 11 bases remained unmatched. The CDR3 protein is CASSSTRTGELNEQFF. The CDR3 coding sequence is TGTGCCAGCAGCTCCACCCGGACAGGGGAGTTGAATGAGCAGTTCTTC.

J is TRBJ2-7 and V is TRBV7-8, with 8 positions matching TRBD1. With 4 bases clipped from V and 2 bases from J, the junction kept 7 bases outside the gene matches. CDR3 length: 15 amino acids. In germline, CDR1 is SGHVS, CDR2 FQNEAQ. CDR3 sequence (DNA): TGTGCCAGCAGCTGGGACCAGGGGGCCACCTACGAGCAGTACTTC. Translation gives CASSWDQGATYEQYF.

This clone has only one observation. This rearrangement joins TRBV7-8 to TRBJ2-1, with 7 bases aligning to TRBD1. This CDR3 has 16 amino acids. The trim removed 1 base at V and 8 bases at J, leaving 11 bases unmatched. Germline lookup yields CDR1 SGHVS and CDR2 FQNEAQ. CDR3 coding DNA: TGTGCCAGCAGCTTAGGGGCAGGGGGTAGGTTCTATGAGCAGTTCTTC. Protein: CASSLGAGGRFYEQFF.

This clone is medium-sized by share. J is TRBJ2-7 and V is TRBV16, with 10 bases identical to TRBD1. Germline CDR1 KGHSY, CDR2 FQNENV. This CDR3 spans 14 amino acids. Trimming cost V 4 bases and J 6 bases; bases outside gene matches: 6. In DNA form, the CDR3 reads TGTGCCAGCAGCCCGGGGACAGGGGTTTCCGAGCAGTACTTC. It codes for CASSPGTGVSEQYF.

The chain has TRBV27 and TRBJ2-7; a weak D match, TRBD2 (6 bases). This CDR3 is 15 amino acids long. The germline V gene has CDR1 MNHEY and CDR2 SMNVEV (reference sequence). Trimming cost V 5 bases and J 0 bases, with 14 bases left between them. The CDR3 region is CASSRAGYSSYEQYF. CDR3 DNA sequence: TGTGCCAGCAGTCGTGCGGGGTACAGCTCCTACGAGCAGTACTTC.